These T cell receptor beta chains were read from a single sample in a study of identical twins. Each CDR3 protein is one row after TCRdb ran MiXCR on the 5' RACE reads. This table has 1.5 million to 2 million distinct CDR3 sequences, under 35% appearing once. Sequencing used cord blood. The receptors were sampled from a newborn girl in good health. Each CDR3 is given with its conserved first and last residue. The order of the fields is CDR3 DNA, CDR3 protein, V gene, clone size, D gene, J gene. The D gene is left open where the match is weak. Size tells how often a clone was seen (once, few, many) or the class of an expanded clone, and some rows leave it out.

TGTGCCAGCAGCTCCCCGGGACTAGCGGGAGATGAGCAGTTCTTC CASSSPGLAGDEQFF TRBV7-3 few TRBD2 TRBJ2-1
TGTGCCAGCAGCGTAGGTAGCGGGAGGGAAGACGAGCAGTACTTC CASSVGSGREDEQYF TRBV9 few TRBD2 TRBJ2-7
TGTGCCAGCAGCCGCGGGAACAGGGACAATGAGCAGTTCTTC CASSRGNRDNEQFF TRBV4-2 few - TRBJ2-1
TGTGCCAGCAGCGGCCGACAGGAGAACTCTGGAAACACCATATATTTT CASSGRQENSGNTIYF TRBV7-2 - - TRBJ1-3
TGCAGTGCTTCACGGGGGACCTTATATGGCTACACCTTC CSASRGTLYGYTF TRBV20-1 - - TRBJ1-2
TGTGCCAGCAGTATAGGGACAGGGGGGAGGACTAATGAAAAACTGTTTTTT CASSIGTGGRTNEKLFF TRBV12-3/TRBV12-4 few TRBD1 TRBJ1-4
TGTGCCAGCAGTCCCGCAGGGAGGGTTTACGAGCAGTACTTC CASSPAGRVYEQYF TRBV27 - TRBD2 TRBJ2-7
TGCAGTGCTAGATGGCGGGACTACAATGAGCAGTACTTC CSARWRDYNEQYF TRBV20-1 - TRBD2 TRBJ2-7
TGTGCCAGCAGACCATCCCCCGGGACGAAGAACTATGGCTACACCTTC CASRPSPGTKNYGYTF TRBV14 few - TRBJ1-2
TGTGCCAGCACCGAACAGGGTTACGAGCAGTACTTC CASTEQGYEQYF TRBV6-6 few - TRBJ2-7
TGTGCCAGCAGCGCCAGCGGGGGGCTTCACAATGAGCAGTTCTTC CASSASGGLHNEQFF TRBV7-2 few TRBD2 TRBJ2-1
TGCGCCAGCAGCTTTGCGGGAGCGCAGTATTTT CASSFAGAQYF TRBV5-1 - TRBD2 TRBJ2-3
TGCAGTGCTAGAGACAGCGGGGGGGCATCAGATACGCAGTATTTT CSARDSGGASDTQYF TRBV20-1 few TRBD2 TRBJ2-3
TGTGCCAGCAGTGCAGCAGGGATGAACACTGAAGCTTTCTTT CASSAAGMNTEAFF TRBV12-3/TRBV12-4 few - TRBJ1-1
TGTGCCAGCAGCCAAGGGAGGCGGGTAATGGCTTTCTTT CASSQGRRVMAFF TRBV3-1 - - TRBJ1-1
TGTGCCAGCAGTTTCCCCAGCACCACTCCGCGGGAGGGCCAAGTCACAGATACGCAGTATTTT CASSFPSTTPREGQVTDTQYF TRBV12-3/TRBV12-4 - TRBD2 TRBJ2-3
TGTGCCAGCAGGCAGGGGGGCGGCTACGAGCAGTACTTC CASRQGGGYEQYF TRBV6-2/TRBV6-3 few - TRBJ2-7
TGTGCCAGCAGTTACGGCAGAGATGTTGCACCCCTCCACTTT CASSYGRDVAPLHF TRBV6-5 - - TRBJ1-6
TGCAGTGCTAAATCTGATTGGGGAGGGGCGGGGGTCTACGAGCAGTACTTC CSAKSDWGGAGVYEQYF TRBV20-1 - TRBD2 TRBJ2-7
TGCGCCAGCAGCTTGGGTCGGGGAAACTCGAATAGCAATCAGCCCCAGCATTTT CASSLGRGNSNSNQPQHF TRBV5-1 - - TRBJ1-5
TGCGCCAGCAGCTCCGGGACTAGAGTCACCGGGGAGCTGTTTTTT CASSSGTRVTGELFF TRBV5-1 - TRBD2 TRBJ2-2
TGTGCCAGCAGTTTTATGTCGGCCCAGCATTTT CASSFMSAQHF TRBV28 - - TRBJ1-5
TGCAGCGTAGCCTCGGGACAGGGTACCTATGGCTACACCTTC CSVASGQGTYGYTF TRBV29-1 many TRBD1 TRBJ1-2
TGCGCCAGCAGCCTAGACAGGGTGAGACTAGAGACCCAGTACTTC CASSLDRVRLETQYF TRBV5-1 - TRBD1 TRBJ2-5
TGTGCCAGCAGCCGAGAATGGGGCACGCAGTATTTT CASSREWGTQYF TRBV14 few - TRBJ2-3
TGTGCCAGCAGTTTACGGGGACAGGGGTATAATTCACCCCTCCACTTT CASSLRGQGYNSPLHF TRBV27 - TRBD1 TRBJ1-6
TGTGCCAGCAGCTTAGCCGGGGACAGGGACTCCGGGCAGTACTTC CASSLAGDRDSGQYF TRBV7-6 - TRBD1 TRBJ2-7
TGTGCCAGCAGCCTAGGGACAGGGGGTTCCGTTGCAACTAATGAAAAACTGTTTTTT CASSLGTGGSVATNEKLFF TRBV7-9 few TRBD1 TRBJ1-4
TGCGCCAGCAGCTTGGCGAGGACAGCCACAGATACGCAGTATTTT CASSLARTATDTQYF TRBV5-1 many - TRBJ2-3
TGTGCCAGCAGCCCTATGTGGGATGATACGCAGTATTTT CASSPMWDDTQYF TRBV7-6 once - TRBJ2-3
TGCAGTGCTAGAGATGGGACAGTTGGGAGAGGCTTAGGGCAGCCCCAGCATTTT CSARDGTVGRGLGQPQHF TRBV20-1 - TRBD1 TRBJ1-5
TGTGCCAGCAGCACGGGACTAGGGGTAAGAACAGATACGCAGTATTTT CASSTGLGVRTDTQYF TRBV7-6 - TRBD2 TRBJ2-3
TGCAGTGCTAGCATACAGGGTGGCTACACCTTC CSASIQGGYTF TRBV20-1 - - TRBJ1-2
TGTGCCAGCAGCTTTTTGAAAGGGGACAGAGGGGAAAAACTGTTTTTT CASSFLKGDRGEKLFF TRBV7-9 few TRBD1 TRBJ1-4
TGCGCCAGCAGCCGGACCTTCGGGGTCCAAGAGACCCAGTACTTC CASSRTFGVQETQYF TRBV5-1 - - TRBJ2-5
TGTGCCGCCAGTGATTCCGCTTCTAGCACAGATACGCAGTATTTT CAASDSASSTDTQYF TRBV24-1 - - TRBJ2-3
TGTGCCAGCCGGAGCCTCATGGAAAAACTGTTTTTT CASRSLMEKLFF TRBV6-1 few - TRBJ1-4
TGTGCCAGCAGCGTAGCCCATAACTATGGCTACACCTTC CASSVAHNYGYTF TRBV9 once - TRBJ1-2
TGCGCCAGCAGCAGAGAAGGGACAGGCTACGAGCAGTACTTC CASSREGTGYEQYF TRBV4-1 - TRBD1 TRBJ2-7
TGTGCCAGCGGTCGACAGGGCTCCACTGAAGCTTTCTTT CASGRQGSTEAFF TRBV27 few TRBD1 TRBJ1-1
TGTGCCAGCAGCCAATGGCTTACAGATACGCAGTATTTT CASSQWLTDTQYF TRBV4-2 - - TRBJ2-3